This T cell receptor (beta chain) was captured in a study of Graves' ophthalmopathy and Graves' hyperthyroidism. At the level of the study: The study drew peripheral blood at initial diagnosis, before any treatment. The study, taken as a whole, reports: Ophthalmopathy progression was predicted with about 71% sensitivity and around 78% specificity.

Worth noting for this clonotype: Its antigen is still unknown.

CDR1 is DFQATT, CDR2 SNEGSKA, per germline (reference sequence). The V and J ends lost 4 bases and 3 bases, in that order; junction bases with no gene match: 1. This CDR3 has 12 residues. Clinicians diagnosed using symptoms, serum thyroxine, TRAb, thyroid ultrasound and orbital computed tomography. RNA transcripts were the source from which TCR beta CDR3 regions were amplified. Second-round multiplex PCR came after first-round RT-PCR with HTBI primers. TCRdb reprocessed the multiplex PCR reads via MiXCR and lists one record per CDR3 protein. The sample lists about 23,000 distinct CDR3 sequences, almost 50% occurring once.

V gene TRBV20-1 combines with J gene TRBJ2-5; 8 bases match TRBD2. This receptor was identified in an adult woman with stable Graves' hyperthyroidism. Sequencing used peripheral blood. The CDR3, as DNA: TGCAGTGCTAAACTAGCGGAAGAGACCCAGTACTTC. Amino acid sequence: CSAKLAEETQYF.